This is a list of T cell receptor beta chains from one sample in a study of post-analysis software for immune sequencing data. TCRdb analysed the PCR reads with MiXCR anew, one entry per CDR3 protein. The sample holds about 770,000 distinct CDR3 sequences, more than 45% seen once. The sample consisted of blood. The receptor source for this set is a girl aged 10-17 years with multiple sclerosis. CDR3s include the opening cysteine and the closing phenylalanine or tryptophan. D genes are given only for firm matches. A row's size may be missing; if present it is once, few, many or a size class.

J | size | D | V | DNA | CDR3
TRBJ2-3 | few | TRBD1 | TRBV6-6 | TGTGCCAGCAGGAAAACGGGACAGGGAAGGGGTCCAGATACGCAGTATTTT | CASRKTGQGRGPDTQYF
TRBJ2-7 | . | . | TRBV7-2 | TGTGCCAGCAGCTGGAGTGGGTCTGGCTACGAGCAGTACTTC | CASSWSGSGYEQYF
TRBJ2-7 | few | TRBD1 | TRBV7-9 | TGTGCCAGCAGTGTCGGACAGGGAGTCAACGAGCAGTACTTC | CASSVGQGVNEQYF
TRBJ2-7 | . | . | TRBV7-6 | TGTGCCAGCAGCCCTAGGGTAGGGGCCGTTCGGTCCTACGAGCAGTACTTC | CASSPRVGAVRSYEQYF
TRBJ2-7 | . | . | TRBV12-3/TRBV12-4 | TGTGCCAGCAGTTTTAAAGGGCTCGAGCAGTACTTC | CASSFKGLEQYF
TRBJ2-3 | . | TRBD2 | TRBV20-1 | TGCAGTGCTCGGAACTTATGGACTAGCGGGAGCTCAGATACGCAGTATTTT | CSARNLWTSGSSDTQYF
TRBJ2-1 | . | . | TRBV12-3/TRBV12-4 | TGTGCCAGCAGTCCGGCCCAGCCGGGACGCCAGTTCTTC | CASSPAQPGRQFF
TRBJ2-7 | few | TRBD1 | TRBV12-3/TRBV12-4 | TGTGCCAGCAGTTTAAATACAGGGGGAACTGTCGAGCAGTACTTC | CASSLNTGGTVEQYF
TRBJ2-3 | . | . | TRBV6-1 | TGTGCCAGCAGTGAATGGGGGGGACACACAGATACGCAGTATTTT | CASSEWGGHTDTQYF
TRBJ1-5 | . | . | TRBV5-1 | TGCGCCAGCAGCTTGGGGATTGGCAATCAGCCCCAGCATTTT | CASSLGIGNQPQHF
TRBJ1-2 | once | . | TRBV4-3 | TGCGCCAACAGCCAAGATCTGAGAGAAGTGCCACTCGGCGGCTACACCTTC | CANSQDLREVPLGGYTF
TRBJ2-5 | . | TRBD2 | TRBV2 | TGTGCCAGCAGTGAAGAGGGACTAGCGGTCCGTGAGGAGACCCAGTACTTC | CASSEEGLAVREETQYF
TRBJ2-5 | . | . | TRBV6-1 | TGTGCCAGCAGTGAAGGGCCTTTGGTTGGGGAGACCCAGTACTTC | CASSEGPLVGETQYF
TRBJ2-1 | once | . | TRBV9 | TGTGCCAGCAGCGTAGTAGGATCCTCCTACAATGAGCAGTTCTTC | CASSVVGSSYNEQFF
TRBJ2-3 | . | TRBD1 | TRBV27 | TGTGCCAGCAGGACCCCGGACAGGGGCCAAGATACGCAGTATTTT | CASRTPDRGQDTQYF
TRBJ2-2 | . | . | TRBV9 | TGTGCCAGCAGCGTACCGGACGGGGTAAACACCGGGGAGCTGTTTTTT | CASSVPDGVNTGELFF
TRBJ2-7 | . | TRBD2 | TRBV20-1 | TGCAGTGCTATAGCGGGAGCTCGAGAGCAGTACTTC | CSAIAGAREQYF
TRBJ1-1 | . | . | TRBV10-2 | TGCGCCAGCAACCCAAACAGAGTTGACACTGAAGCTTTCTTT | CASNPNRVDTEAFF
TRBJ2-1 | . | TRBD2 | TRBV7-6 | TGTGCCAGCAGCCACGAGGCGCTAGCGGGAGGCAAGGGTGAGCAGTTCTTC | CASSHEALAGGKGEQFF
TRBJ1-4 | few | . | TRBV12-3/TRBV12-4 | TGTGCCAGCAGTTTCGGCCTCCTTGCAACTAATGAAAAACTGTTTTTT | CASSFGLLATNEKLFF
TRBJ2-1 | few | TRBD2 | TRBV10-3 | TGTGCCATCAGGCGGGAGGGAAGGGGTGAGCAGTTCTTC | CAIRREGRGEQFF
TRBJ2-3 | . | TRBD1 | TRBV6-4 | TGTGCCAGCAGTCCAAAGGGGACAGGGGGCAAAGATACGCAGTATTTT | CASSPKGTGGKDTQYF
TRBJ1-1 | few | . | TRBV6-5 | TGTGCCAGCAGTTACGAGGTATACACTGAAGCTTTCTTT | CASSYEVYTEAFF
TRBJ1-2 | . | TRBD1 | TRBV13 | TGTGCCAGCAGCGAGGGGACAGGGTACCGCTACACCTTC | CASSEGTGYRYTF
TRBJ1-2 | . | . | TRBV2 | TGTGCCAGCAGTCAGAGAGGAGGGCGGAATAACTATGGCTACACCTTC | CASSQRGGRNNYGYTF
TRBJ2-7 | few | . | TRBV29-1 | TGCAGCGTTGGGGGTTTGGGGGCCTCCTACGAGCAGTACTTC | CSVGGLGASYEQYF
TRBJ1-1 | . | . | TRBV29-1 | TGCAGCGTTGCGCGGCAGGGAATGACTGAAGCTTTCTTT | CSVARQGMTEAFF
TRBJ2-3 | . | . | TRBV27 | TGTGCCAGCAGTTATGAGTCAGATACGCAGTATTTT | CASSYESDTQYF
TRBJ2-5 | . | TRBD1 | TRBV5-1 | TGCGCCAGCAGCCCCAAACGACAGGGGATTGGGGAGACCCTGTACTTC | CASSPKRQGIGETLYF
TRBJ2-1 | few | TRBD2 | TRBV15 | TGTGCCACCAGCAGAGATCTGCGGACTAGATCCTATGAGCAGTTCTTC | CATSRDLRTRSYEQFF
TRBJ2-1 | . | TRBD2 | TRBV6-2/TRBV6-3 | TGTGCCAGCAGTTACTCGAGTTCTCGCGCGGGAGGCTCCAATGAGCAGTTCTTC | CASSYSSSRAGGSNEQFF
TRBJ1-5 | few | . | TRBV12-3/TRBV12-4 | TGTGCCAGCAGACCGACAGGAAAGGAGGATCAGCCCCAGCATTTT | CASRPTGKEDQPQHF
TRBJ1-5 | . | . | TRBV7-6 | TGTGCCAGCAGCTCAGGGGTGGGACGGTATAGCAATCAGCCCCAGCATTTT | CASSSGVGRYSNQPQHF
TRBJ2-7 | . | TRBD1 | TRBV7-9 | TGTGCCAGCAGCTTAGGGGGACAGCTCTACGAGCAGTACTTC | CASSLGGQLYEQYF
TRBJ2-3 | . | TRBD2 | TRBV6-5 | TGTGCCAGCAGTTACCTGGCGGGAGCCCCAGATACGCAGTATTTT | CASSYLAGAPDTQYF